This T cell receptor (beta chain) was recovered during a study of identical twins. TCRdb called the 5' RACE reads again in MiXCR, with one record for every CDR3 protein. This sample has hundreds of thousands of distinct CDR3 sequences, with 9% to 15% found just once. The CDR3 loop spans 15 amino acids. Trimming cost V 1 base and J 3 bases, with 13 bases left between them. Germline loops: CDR1 SEHNR, CDR2 FQNEAQ (reference sequence). In addition, the sample was reused for a study of yellow fever vaccine responses in identical twins.

The sample consisted of CD8+ T cells sorted from blood. This receptor was taken from a woman in her late teens or twenties in good health. J is TRBJ2-7 and V is TRBV7-9, with a weak D call TRBD2 (5 bases). CDR3 amino acids: CASSLVEGPFYEQYV. CDR3 in DNA: TGTGCCAGCAGCTTAGTAGAGGGTCCCTTCTACGAGCAGTACGTC.